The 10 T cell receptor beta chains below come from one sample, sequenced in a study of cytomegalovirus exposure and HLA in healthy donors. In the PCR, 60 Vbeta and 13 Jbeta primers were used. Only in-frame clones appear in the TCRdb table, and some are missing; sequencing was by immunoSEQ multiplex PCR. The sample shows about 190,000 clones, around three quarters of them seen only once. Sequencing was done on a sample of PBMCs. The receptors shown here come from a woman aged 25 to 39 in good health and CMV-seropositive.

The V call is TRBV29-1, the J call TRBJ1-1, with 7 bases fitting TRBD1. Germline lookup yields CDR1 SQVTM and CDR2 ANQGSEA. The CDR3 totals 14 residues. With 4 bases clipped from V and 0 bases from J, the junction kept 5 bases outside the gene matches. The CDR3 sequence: CSVAEGALNTEAFF. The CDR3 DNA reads TGCAGCGTTGCCGAGGGGGCGCTGAACACTGAAGCTTTCTTT. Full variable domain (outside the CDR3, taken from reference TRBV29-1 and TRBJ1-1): SAVISQKPSRDICQRGTSLTIQCQVDSQVTMMFWYRQQPGQSLTLIATANQGSEATYESGFVIDKFPISRPNLTFSTLTVSNMSPEDSSIYLCSVAEGALNTEAFFGQGTRLTVV.

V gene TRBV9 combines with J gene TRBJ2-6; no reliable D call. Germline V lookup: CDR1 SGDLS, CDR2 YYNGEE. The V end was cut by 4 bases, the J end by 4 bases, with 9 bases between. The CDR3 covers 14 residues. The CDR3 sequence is CASSPHGGANVLTF. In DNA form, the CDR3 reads TGTGCCAGCAGCCCCCACGGGGGGGCCAACGTCCTGACTTTC.

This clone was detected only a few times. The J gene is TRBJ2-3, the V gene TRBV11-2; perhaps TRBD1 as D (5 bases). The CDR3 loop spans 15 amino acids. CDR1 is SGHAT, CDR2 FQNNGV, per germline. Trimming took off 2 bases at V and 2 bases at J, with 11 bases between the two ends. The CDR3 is CASSLILGDTDTQYF. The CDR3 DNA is TGTGCCAGCAGCTTAATCTTAGGGGACACAGATACGCAGTATTTT. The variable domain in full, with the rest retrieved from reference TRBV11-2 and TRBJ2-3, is EAGVAQSPRYKIIEKRQSVAFWCNPISGHATLYWYQQILGQGPKLLIQFQNNGVVDDSQLPKDRFSAERLKGVDSTLKIQPAKLEDSAVYLCASSLILGDTDTQYFGPGTRLTVL.

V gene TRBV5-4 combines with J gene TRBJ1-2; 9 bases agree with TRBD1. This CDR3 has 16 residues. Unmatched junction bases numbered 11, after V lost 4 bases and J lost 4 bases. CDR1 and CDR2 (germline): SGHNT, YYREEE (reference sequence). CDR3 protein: CASSGHVGQGIYGYTF. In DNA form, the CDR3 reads TGTGCCAGCAGCGGACACGTGGGACAGGGCATCTATGGCTACACCTTC.

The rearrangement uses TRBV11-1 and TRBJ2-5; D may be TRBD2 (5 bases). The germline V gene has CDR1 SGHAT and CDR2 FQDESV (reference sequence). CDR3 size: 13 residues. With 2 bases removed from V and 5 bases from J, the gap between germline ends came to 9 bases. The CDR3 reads CASSLRGGETQYF. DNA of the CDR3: TGTGCCAGCAGCTTACGGGGTGGCGAGACCCAGTACTTC.

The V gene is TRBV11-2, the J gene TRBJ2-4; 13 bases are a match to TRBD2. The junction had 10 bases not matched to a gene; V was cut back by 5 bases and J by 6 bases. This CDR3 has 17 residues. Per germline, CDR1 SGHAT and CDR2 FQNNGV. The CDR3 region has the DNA TGTGCCAGCAGCCTCCTTACTAGCGGGAGGGCCGGAAACATTCAGTACTTC. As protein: CASSLLTSGRAGNIQYF.

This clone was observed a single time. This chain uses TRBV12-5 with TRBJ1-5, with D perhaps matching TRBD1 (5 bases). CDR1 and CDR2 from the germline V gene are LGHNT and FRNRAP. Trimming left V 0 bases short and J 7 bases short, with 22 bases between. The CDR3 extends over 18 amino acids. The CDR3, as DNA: TGTGCTAGTGGTTTGGTAGTCGGTTTAGAAGGGGTTAGGCAGCCCCAGCATTTT. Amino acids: CASGLVVGLEGVRQPQHF. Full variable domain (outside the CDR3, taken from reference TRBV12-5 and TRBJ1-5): DARVTQTPRHKVTEMGQEVTMRCQPILGHNTVFWYRQTMMQGLELLAYFRNRAPLDDSGMPKDRFSAEMPDATLATLKIQPSEPRDSAVYFCASGLVVGLEGVRQPQHFGDGTRLSIL.

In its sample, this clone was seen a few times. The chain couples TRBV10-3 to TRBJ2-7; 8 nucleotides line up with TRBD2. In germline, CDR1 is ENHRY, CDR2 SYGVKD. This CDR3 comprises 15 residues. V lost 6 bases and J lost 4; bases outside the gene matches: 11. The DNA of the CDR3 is TGTGCCATCAGGCCGGGGGGGCAACTTGGTTACGAGCAGTACTTC. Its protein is CAIRPGGQLGYEQYF.

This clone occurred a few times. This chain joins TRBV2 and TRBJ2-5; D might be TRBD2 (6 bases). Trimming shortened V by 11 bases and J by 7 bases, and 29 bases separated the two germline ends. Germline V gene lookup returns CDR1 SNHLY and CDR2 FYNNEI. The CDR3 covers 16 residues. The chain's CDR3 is CASEGSTGVSGWTQYF. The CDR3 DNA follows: TGTGCCTCGGAGGGAAGTACGGGGGTCAGCGGGTGGACCCAGTACTTC.

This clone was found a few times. The CDR3 nucleotides read TGTGCCAGCAGGGCTGGGATGGGGCAAGAGGAAAAACTGTTTTTT. The encoded protein is CASRAGMGQEEKLFF. This chain links TRBV5-8 with TRBJ1-4; weak D call: TRBD1 (5 bases). CDR1 is SGHTS, CDR2 YDEGEE, per germline. V was trimmed by 5 bases and J by 8 bases, leaving 19 bases between them. This CDR3 has 15 residues.